Included here is one T cell receptor beta chain sequence, with context. This sample stems from a study of blood T cell repertoires in COVID-19. Study overall: Material from acute and convalescent COVID-19 was sourced from the United States, Italy and Spain. T cells, B-cell-depleted T cells, or PBMCs provided the cDNA or gDNA that served as material.

Individuals drawn from 24 US areas were roughly 18 to 89 years old. Per the study methods: Amplified reference gene primers provided the basis for estimating nucleated cell counts. Libraries were prepared by immunoSEQ multiplex PCR; TCRdb keeps only in-frame clonotypes and omits some of them. The V and J calls and clone size were taken over from that table, and D and trimming were inferred from the DNA. The sample contains a few hundred thousand clones, roughly nine tenths of which appear only once. Sequencing was performed on PBMCs or T cells enriched from blood (not recorded which). The clonotype comes from a woman younger than 45 who had recovered from COVID-19.

The CDR3 loop is CASSTGTRREQFF. For the CDR3, the DNA is TGTGCCAGCAGTACCGGGACACGACGAGAGCAGTTCTTC. V is TRBV6-5 and J is TRBJ2-1, with D perhaps TRBD1 (6 bases). Germline assignment: CDR1 MNHEY and CDR2 SVGAGI. CDR3 size: 13 residues. With 5 bases removed from V and 10 bases from J, the gap between germline ends came to 15 bases.